Listed here are 30 T cell receptor beta chains from one sample, sequenced in a study of cytomegalovirus exposure and HLA in healthy donors. The primer mix had 60 Vbeta and 13 Jbeta primers. The table came from immunoSEQ multiplex PCR; TCRdb's copy has only in-frame clones and leaves some out. The repertoire includes hundreds of thousands of clones, approximately 70% of them detected once, and 2% to 2.5% sits in the top ten. The sample consisted of PBMCs. The receptor source for this set is a female donor in good health and CMV-seronegative.

V gene TRBV7-9 combines with J gene TRBJ1-4; D not certain. The V end lost 1 base, the J end lost 1 base, and 7 bases lay between the germline ends. This CDR3 contains 15 residues. CDR1 and CDR2 (germline): SEHNR, FQNEAQ (reference sequence). The CDR3 DNA is TGTGCCAGCAGCTTAGGGCACCTAACTAATGAAAAACTGTTTTTT. It specifies CASSLGHLTNEKLFF.

Here the CDR3 reads CASRGLAGRTTYEQYF. CDR3 DNA: TGTGCCAGCAGAGGACTAGCGGGACGAACTACCTACGAGCAGTACTTC. The V gene is TRBV2, the J gene TRBJ2-5; 12 nucleotides line up with TRBD2. The end of the DNA is better explained by TRBJ2-7, so the J call may be wrong. Germline V gene sequence: CDR1 SNHLY, CDR2 FYNNEI. The CDR3 runs 16 residues.

In the case of this clone: Sequence at one end of the junction differs from germline and may be a read error. The J gene is TRBJ2-7, the V gene TRBV7-9; unclear D gene. The CDR3 runs to 12 residues. Germline V gene data show CDR1 as SEHNR and CDR2 as FQNEAQ (reference sequence). This CDR3 is CSSSPIPNEQYF. The CDR3 DNA sequence: TGTTCCAGCAGCCCTATTCCAAACGAGCAGTACTTC.

There are a few counts of this clone. The chain uses TRBV11-1 and TRBJ2-1; 8 bases line up with TRBD2. This CDR3 comprises 12 residues. Germline V gene lookup returns CDR1 SGHAT and CDR2 FQDESV (reference sequence). J was trimmed by 13 bases and V by 5 bases; bases with no gene match: 7. CDR3 bases: TGTGCCAGCAGCCAACTAGCGGCCTCCCAGTTCTTC. Protein product: CASSQLAASQFF.

The chain recombines TRBV9 with TRBJ2-2; TRBD2 agrees at 8 bases. The trim removed 0 bases at V and 8 bases at J, leaving 6 bases unmatched. CDR1 is SGDLS and CDR2 is YYNGEE in the germline V gene. The CDR3 is made up of 15 amino acids. For the CDR3, the DNA is TGTGCCAGCAGCGTAGCGGGAGGGCCAATTGGGGAGCTGTTTTTT. This codes for CASSVAGGPIGELFF. Looking up the rest from reference TRBV9 and TRBJ2-2 gives the full variable domain: DSGVTQTPKHLITATGQRVTLRCSPRSGDLSVYWYQQSLDQGLQFLIQYYNGEERAKGNILERFSAQQFPDLHSELNLSSLELGDSALYFCASSVAGGPIGELFFGEGSRLTVL.

This sequence joins TRBV29-1 and TRBJ1-1, with TRBD1 matching over 7 bases. This CDR3 is 14 amino acids long. V shed 5 bases and J 4 bases; nucleotides not matched to a gene: 10. Germline CDR1 reads SQVTM; CDR2 reads ANQGSEA. CDR3 loop: CSVLQGGKGTEAFF. DNA of the CDR3: TGCAGCGTTCTACAAGGGGGCAAGGGCACTGAAGCTTTCTTT.

CDR3 residues: CASSPDTYGYTF. The CDR3 DNA reads TGTGCCAGCTCACCGGACACCTATGGCTACACCTTC. V gene TRBV18 combines with J gene TRBJ1-2; perhaps TRBD1 as D (5 bases). Deletions cut 3 bases from V and 4 bases from J, with 6 bases between. Germline V CDR1 and CDR2: KGHSH, LQKENI. This CDR3 is built from 12 residues.

The rearrangement uses TRBV28 and TRBJ2-7; the match to TRBD2 covers 7 bases. Germline V gene sequence: CDR1 MDHEN, CDR2 SYDVKM. The CDR3 covers 15 residues. J was trimmed by 6 bases and V by 6 bases; bases with no gene match: 14. The CDR3 coding sequence is TGTGCCAGCAGCGCTTTGGGACTACTAGCGAGCGAGCAGTACTTC. This sequence encodes CASSALGLLASEQYF.

V and J are TRBV7-6 and TRBJ2-7; perhaps TRBD1 as D (5 bases). The CDR3 extends over 13 amino acids. CDR1 is SGHVS, CDR2 FNYEAQ, per germline. V lost 1 base, J lost 5 bases, and 9 bases lay in between. CDR3 region: CASSLGQGNEQYF. DNA of the CDR3: TGTGCCAGCAGCTTAGGGCAGGGCAACGAGCAGTACTTC.

This CDR3 reads CASSSGGRYNEQFF. CDR3 coding DNA: TGTGCCAGCTCAAGCGGCGGGAGGTACAATGAGCAGTTCTTC. J is TRBJ2-1 and V is TRBV18; 8 nucleotides line up with TRBD2. Germline V gene data show CDR1 as KGHSH and CDR2 as LQKENI. CDR3 length: 14 amino acids. V was clipped by 5 bases and J by 4 bases; unmatched bases: 4.

The rearrangement uses TRBV9 and TRBJ2-3, with 11 bases aligning to TRBD1. This CDR3 has 16 amino acids. Germline V gene lookup returns CDR1 SGDLS and CDR2 YYNGEE. J gave up 3 bases and V 4 bases, and 7 bases lay outside the gene matches. The DNA for the CDR3 is TGTGCCAGCAGCACCCGGACAGGGGGCGAAACAGATACGCAGTATTTT. Amino acid sequence: CASSTRTGGETDTQYF.

This clone was counted between two and nine times. The rearrangement joins TRBV28 to TRBJ1-2; D is ambiguous. The V gene lost 7 bases and the J gene lost 2 bases, with 17 bases spanning the gap. This CDR3 is 15 amino acids long. Germline-derived CDR1 and CDR2 are MDHEN and SYDVKM. The CDR3 DNA reads TGTGCCAGCATTGAATTCTCGGGAGCGAACTATGGCTACACCTTC. Protein product: CASIEFSGANYGYTF.

The V gene is TRBV6-5, the J gene TRBJ1-1; D is ambiguous. The CDR3 extends over 13 amino acids. Trimming cost V 7 bases and J 3 bases, with 12 bases left between them. Germline V lookup: CDR1 MNHEY, CDR2 SVGAGI. CDR3 sequence (DNA): TGTGCCAGCATCCCGGCGGGAGACACTGAAGCTTTCTTT. Translating it yields CASIPAGDTEAFF.

The rearrangement uses TRBV7-9 and TRBJ1-4, with 9 bases matching TRBD1. The junction had 4 bases not matched to a gene; V was cut back by 0 bases and J by 8 bases. From germline, CDR1 is SEHNR and CDR2 FQNEAQ (reference sequence). The CDR3 length is 15 residues. CDR3 nucleotide sequence: TGTGCCAGCAGCTTAGCCGGGACAGGGATGGAAAAACTGTTTTTT. It translates to CASSLAGTGMEKLFF. The entire variable domain, with the rest obtained from reference TRBV7-9 and TRBJ1-4, is as follows: DTGVSQNPRHKITKRGQNVTFRCDPISEHNRLYWYRQTLGQGPEFLTYFQNEAQLEKSRLLSDRFSAERPKGSFSTLEIQRTEQGDSAMYLCASSLAGTGMEKLFFGSGTQLSVL.

The V and J genes are TRBV6-4 and TRBJ2-1; 8 bases match TRBD2. V lost 0 bases, J lost 8 bases, and 3 bases stayed unmatched. Germline lookup yields CDR1 MRHNA and CDR2 SNTAGT. This CDR3 is 14 amino acids long. The CDR3 DNA is TGTGCCAGCAGTGACTCAGCGGGAGCGTATGAGCAGTTCTTC. The encoded protein is CASSDSAGAYEQFF.

The chain joins TRBV4-1 to TRBJ2-7; 11 nucleotides agree with TRBD2. Per the germline V gene, CDR1 is MGHRA and CDR2 is YSYEKL. J lost 3 bases, V lost 1 base, and 2 bases had no gene match. The CDR3 is 15 amino acids. CDR3 coding DNA: TGCGCCAGCAGCCAAGTAGCGGGAGGGCGCTACGAGCAGTACTTC. Amino acid sequence: CASSQVAGGRYEQYF.

This clone was detected a few times. The J gene is TRBJ2-1, the V gene TRBV10-2; D possibly corresponds to TRBD2 (6 bases). Germline values: CDR1 WSHSY, CDR2 SAAADI. The CDR3 spans 11 residues. V shed 4 bases and J shed 14 bases, with 12 bases lying between them. For the CDR3, the DNA is TGCGCCAGCAGTGGTCGGGAGAAGGAGTTCTTC. It encodes CASSGREKEFF.

This clone was observed a handful of times. The chain joins TRBV5-1 to TRBJ2-2; tentatively, D is TRBD2 (6 bases). The germline V and J ends were trimmed by 0 bases and 1 base, with 10 bases remaining between them. CDR1 and CDR2 (germline): SGHRS, YFSETQ. The CDR3 spans 16 residues. The CDR3 nucleotides read TGCGCCAGCAGCTTGGTGGGTAGCGGGAACACCGGGGAGCTGTTTTTT. It specifies CASSLVGSGNTGELFF.

The V gene is TRBV10-3, the J gene TRBJ2-7, with 8 bases matching TRBD1. CDR1 and CDR2 (germline): ENHRY, SYGVKD. The CDR3 has 15 residues. V shed 10 bases and J 3 bases; nucleotides not matched to a gene: 14. CDR3 DNA: TGTGCCACCGAGGGAGCAGGGGGCGAACGCTACGAGCAGTACTTC. It is translated as CATEGAGGERYEQYF.

The genes are TRBV5-1 and TRBJ2-1, with 8 bases lining up with TRBD1. This CDR3 is 15 amino acids long. Germline CDR1 reads SGHRS; CDR2 reads YFSETQ. The V and J ends lost 4 bases and 5 bases, in that order; junction bases with no gene match: 8. The CDR3 DNA follows: TGCGCCAGCAGCGTTGACAGGGGTAAAAACAATGAGCAGTTCTTC. Amino acid sequence: CASSVDRGKNNEQFF.

The chain joins TRBV6-5 to TRBJ1-2, with D uncertain. Trimming removed 4 bases at V and 7 bases at J, with 13 bases between. Germline lookup yields CDR1 MNHEY and CDR2 SVGAGI. The CDR3 covers 13 residues. CDR3 loop: CASSLGRAGGYTF. The CDR3 DNA sequence: TGTGCCAGCAGTTTAGGGCGGGCCGGTGGCTACACCTTC.

The chain employs TRBV6-5 and TRBJ2-1; possibly TRBD1 for D (6 bases). The CDR3 totals 15 residues. V lost 0 bases, J lost 6 bases, and 12 bases lay in between. Germline V lookup: CDR1 MNHEY, CDR2 SVGAGI. The CDR3 spells CASSYSEQGGNEQFF. Written as DNA, the CDR3 is TGTGCCAGCAGTTACTCGGAACAGGGTGGCAATGAGCAGTTCTTC.

V is TRBV4-1 and J is TRBJ2-3, with a tentative D call TRBD1 (5 bases). Per the germline V gene, CDR1 is MGHRA and CDR2 is YSYEKL. CDR3 length: 15 amino acids. Trimming took off 1 base at V and 6 bases at J, with 14 bases between the two ends. DNA of the CDR3: TGCGCCAGCAGCCAAGGCCCAGGGTTAGGGGATACGCAGTATTTT. Translated: CASSQGPGLGDTQYF.

The chain has TRBV6-4 and TRBJ2-4; D might be TRBD2 (6 bases). This CDR3 comprises 17 residues. CDR1 and CDR2 (germline): MRHNA, SNTAGT. The V end was cut by 3 bases, the J end by 1 base, with 16 bases between. CDR3 bases: TGTGCCAGCAGTGAAGATGGAGGGAGTAGCGCCAAAAACATTCAGTACTTC. Translating it yields CASSEDGGSSAKNIQYF.

The chain recombines TRBV27 with TRBJ2-7, with 11 nucleotides matching TRBD2. The germline gives CDR1 MNHEY, CDR2 SMNVEV (reference sequence). With V trimmed by 5 bases and J by 6 bases, 9 bases remained unmatched. CDR3 length: 15 residues. CDR3 protein: CASSKIAGGLLEQYF. The CDR3 coding sequence is TGTGCCAGCAGTAAGATAGCGGGAGGGCTCCTCGAGCAGTACTTC.

The chain carries TRBV9 and TRBJ2-3; TRBD2 might be the D (5 bases). Germline V lookup: CDR1 SGDLS, CDR2 YYNGEE. The V end was cut by 0 bases, the J end by 3 bases, with 5 bases between. The CDR3 is 13 amino acids. The CDR3: CASSVAGTDTQYF. The CDR3 DNA follows: TGTGCCAGCAGCGTAGCGGGGACAGATACGCAGTATTTT.

The rearrangement joins TRBV5-6 to TRBJ2-5; weak D call: TRBD1 (6 bases). V lost 0 bases, J lost 5 bases, and 8 bases lay in between. CDR1 is SGHDT, CDR2 YYEEEE, per germline. CDR3 length: 13 residues. The CDR3 region is CASSLETGETQYF. CDR3 in DNA: TGTGCCAGCAGCTTGGAGACAGGCGAGACCCAGTACTTC.

The chain combines TRBV10-3 with TRBJ1-5, with unresolved D. The germline gives CDR1 ENHRY, CDR2 SYGVKD. V was trimmed by 7 bases and J by 6 bases, leaving 13 bases between them. The CDR3 contains 13 residues. As DNA, the CDR3 is TGTGCCATCAATGGCGACTCGAGTCAGCCCCAGCATTTT. This encodes CAINGDSSQPQHF.

This chain links TRBV5-6 with TRBJ2-5; D gene ambiguous. The V end lost 0 bases, the J end lost 5 bases, and 5 bases lay between the germline ends. Germline values: CDR1 SGHDT, CDR2 YYEEEE. CDR3 length: 12 residues. The CDR3 is CASSLAGETQYF. The DNA of the CDR3 is TGTGCCAGCAGCTTGGCCGGGGAGACCCAGTACTTC.

V gene TRBV7-9 combines with J gene TRBJ2-1, with 11 positions matching TRBD1. With 5 bases clipped from V and 8 bases from J, the junction kept 11 bases outside the gene matches. The length of the CDR3 is 16 residues. Germline CDR1 reads SEHNR; CDR2 reads FQNEAQ (reference sequence). For the CDR3, the DNA is TGTGCCAGCAGCCCCCACCGGGACAGGGGGGTCTATGAGCAGTTCTTC. Encoded protein: CASSPHRDRGVYEQFF.